This record concerns one T cell receptor (beta chain) sequence. The study drew participants aged about 18 to 89 years from approximately 23 US areas. Grouping used clinical history reported by participants in a survey and questionnaire. V dropped 1 base and J dropped 3; count of bases not matched to a gene: 3. The CDR3 is made up of 16 amino acids. From germline, CDR1 is LGHDT and CDR2 YNNKEL (reference sequence). In the study's own analysis: Amplified reference gene primers provided the basis for estimating nucleated cell counts. TCRdb keeps only in-frame clones here, not all; method: immunoSEQ multiplex PCR. That table is the source of V, J and clone size, and D and trimming were worked out from the DNA. The repertoire includes almost 400,000 clones, around 87% of them detected once, and around 0.95% sits in the top ten. The data stem from a study of blood T cell repertoires in COVID-19. Study as a whole: The samples span acute and convalescent COVID-19 from the United States, Italy and Spain.

The V and J genes are TRBV3-1 (or the pseudogene TRBV3-2) and TRBJ2-3; 11 bases line up with TRBD2. The TCR was taken from a woman aged 25 to 39 with acute COVID-19. The sequencing input was PBMCs or T cells enriched from blood (not recorded which). The CDR3 DNA is TGTGCCAGCAGCCAAGCGGGACTAGCGGTAACAGATACGCAGTATTTT. Amino acid sequence: CASSQAGLAVTDTQYF.